This T cell receptor beta chain originates from a study of shared clonotypes between healthy human individuals. At a deep level, the assay was run. Unsorted PBMC DNA went through sequencing on ten immunoSEQ deep assay plates. Clones were read by immunoSEQ multiplex PCR, and TCRdb kept only the in-frame ones, dropping some. The table shows a few hundred thousand clones, with roughly four fifths occurring only once. Overall study results and limits: Clonotype sharing among donors was expected to depend on sequencing depth.

The CDR3 contains 15 residues. CDR1 and CDR2 (germline): SGHTA, FQGNSA. With V trimmed by 4 bases and J by 4 bases, 9 bases remained unmatched. On this clone: The antigen is unknown.

Only Caucasian adults living in Nashville, Tennessee made up the donor group. The chain couples TRBV7-2 to TRBJ1-2, with TRBD1 identical over 7 bases. Input material: PBMCs. This sequence originates from a woman in her 40s in good health. Some clones in this sample may be carry-over from other donors' samples. This chain's CDR3 is CASSSDRARSYGYTF. CDR3 nucleotide sequence: TGTGCCAGCAGCTCCGACAGGGCGCGGTCCTATGGCTACACCTTC.